These 11 T cell receptor beta chains were sequenced from one sample in a study of graft-versus-host responses after intestinal transplantation. Their antigen targets remain unknown. Sequenced by immunoSEQ multiplex PCR; TCRdb stores in-frame clones only, minus some. The repertoire holds about 73,000 clones, with 90% as singletons. Sequenced here: unstimulated CD8+ T cells sorted from spleen or lymph node cells, sampled before transplant. The source is a human donor who was the organ donor for an intestinal transplant.

This clone has a handful of counts. The rearrangement links TRBV5-1 to TRBJ1-3; D gene ambiguous. The germline V and J ends were trimmed by 7 bases and 0 bases, with 8 bases remaining between them. Per the germline V gene, CDR1 is SGHRS and CDR2 is YFSETQ. The CDR3 consists of 13 residues. The CDR3 region is CASGTFSGNTIYF. In DNA, the CDR3 is TGCGCCAGCGGCACGTTCTCTGGAAACACCATATATTTT.

The V gene is TRBV7-3, the J gene TRBJ2-2; D might be TRBD1 (6 bases). The V end lost 5 bases, the J end lost 4 bases, and 14 bases lay between the germline ends. Germline CDR1 SGHTA, CDR2 FQGTGA. The CDR3 contains 15 residues. CDR3 DNA: TGTGCCAGCAGCCCCATTCCAGGGGCCACCGGGGAGCTGTTTTTT. Its translation is CASSPIPGATGELFF.

The table lists this clone with a few counts. The rearrangement links TRBV4-2 to TRBJ2-3, with 13 bases matching TRBD2. This CDR3 has 18 residues. V dropped 6 bases and J dropped 4; count of bases not matched to a gene: 13. From germline, CDR1 is LGHNA and CDR2 YNFKEQ. CDR3: CASSPQPTSGGAADTQYF. DNA for the CDR3: TGTGCCAGCAGTCCTCAACCTACTAGCGGGGGGGCAGCAGATACGCAGTATTTT.

The count of this clone is one. The chain combines TRBV5-5 with TRBJ1-2, with unresolved D. From germline, CDR1 is SGHKS and CDR2 YYEKEE (reference sequence). V shed 1 base and J shed 5 bases, with 9 bases lying between them. The CDR3 is made up of 13 amino acids. The CDR3 nucleotides read TGTGCCAGCAGCTTGTCTGTGGAGTATGGCTACACCTTC. As protein: CASSLSVEYGYTF.

The chain combines TRBV7-8 with TRBJ2-3, with 8 bases that match TRBD1. The germline V gene has CDR1 SGHVS and CDR2 FQNEAQ. The CDR3 sequence is 17 residues long. Unmatched junction bases numbered 10, after V lost 5 bases and J lost 0 bases. CDR3 bases: TGTGCCAGCAGCATATACAGGGGGTATCCTAGCACAGATACGCAGTATTTT. Amino acids: CASSIYRGYPSTDTQYF.

This sequence joins TRBV28 and TRBJ1-1, with D unclear. Trimming cost V 2 bases and J 0 bases, with 4 bases left between them. Germline V gene data show CDR1 as MDHEN and CDR2 as SYDVKM. This CDR3 has 13 amino acids. The DNA for the CDR3 is TGTGCCAGCAGTTTAGTAATGAACACTGAAGCTTTCTTT. It codes for CASSLVMNTEAFF.

The chain is built from TRBV5-4 and TRBJ2-5, with TRBD1 matching over 7 bases. CDR1 SGHNT and CDR2 YYREEE come from the germline V gene (reference sequence). Trimming cost V 1 base and J 3 bases; bases outside gene matches: 6. CDR3 length: 15 amino acids. CDR3 coding DNA: TGTGCCAGCAGCTTGCCTACAGGGGTTGAAGAGACCCAGTACTTC. Amino acid sequence: CASSLPTGVEETQYF.

This CDR3 reads CASSLYGGLPNTGELFF. CDR3 DNA: TGTGCCAGCAGTTTATACGGTGGGCTCCCGAACACCGGGGAGCTGTTTTTT. This chain joins TRBV28 and TRBJ2-2; D is undetermined. CDR1 and CDR2 from the germline V gene are MDHEN and SYDVKM. V was trimmed by 1 base and J by 0 bases, leaving 12 bases between them. This CDR3 has 17 amino acids.

The rearrangement links TRBV11-3 to TRBJ2-2; 8 positions match TRBD1. CDR3 length: 16 residues. With V trimmed by 2 bases and J by 4 bases, 6 bases remained unmatched. The germline CDR1 and CDR2 sequences are SGHNT and YENEEA. The CDR3 region has the DNA TGTGCCAGCAGCTTAAGGCCCACAGGGGGCACCGGGGAGCTGTTTTTT. This sequence encodes CASSLRPTGGTGELFF.

The chain combines TRBV13 with TRBJ2-7, with D perhaps TRBD1 (6 bases). Trimming left V 0 bases short and J 3 bases short, with 12 bases between. Germline CDR1 is PRHDT and CDR2 is FYEKMQ (reference sequence). This CDR3 has 15 amino acids. DNA of the CDR3: TGTGCCAGCAGCTTAGGTATACAGGGCAACTACGAGCAGTACGTC. It codes for CASSLGIQGNYEQYV.

The J gene is TRBJ2-3, the V gene TRBV6-4, with 9 bases lining up with TRBD1. The germline CDR1 and CDR2 sequences are MRHNA and SNTAGT. There are 15 residues in the CDR3. V shed 5 bases, J shed 3 bases, and the junction held 6 bases outside the gene matches. The CDR3 coding sequence is TGTGCCAGCAGTAGCGGGACAGGGCATACAGATACGCAGTATTTT. Residues: CASSSGTGHTDTQYF.